Presented here are 3 T cell receptor beta chains from one specimen sequenced in a study of shared clonotypes between healthy human individuals. Clones were sequenced by immunoSEQ multiplex PCR, and TCRdb holds only the in-frame ones, with some missing. The sample includes about 2.3 million clones, more than 85% of them seen just once. Sequencing was performed on naive CD4+ T cells from PBMCs. Regarding subset: CD45RA+ positively selected. Source of these receptors: a man between 18 and 35 years old in good health. Some clones in this sample may be carry-over from other donors' samples.

The rearrangement joins TRBV6-1 to TRBJ2-3; D is possibly TRBD1 (6 bases). V was trimmed by 2 bases and J by 1 base, leaving 13 bases between them. The CDR3 has 16 residues. CDR1 is MNHNS and CDR2 is SASEGT in the germline V gene. In nucleotides, the CDR3 is TGTGCCAGCAGTGAATGGGGCAGGGGTGGCACAGATACGCAGTATTTT. Amino acid sequence: CASSEWGRGGTDTQYF.

The J gene is TRBJ2-1, the V gene TRBV7-2; D gene uncertain. Between the trimmed V and J ends, which lost 1 base and 6 bases, there was a span of 10 bases. Germline V CDR1 and CDR2: SGHTA, FQGNSA. There are 14 residues in the CDR3. Here the CDR3 DNA reads TGTGCCAGCAGCTTAGAGTGGCTTCCCAATGAGCAGTTCTTC. This encodes CASSLEWLPNEQFF. Drawing the rest from reference TRBV7-2 and TRBJ2-1, the complete variable domain is GAGVSQSPSNKVTEKGKDVELRCDPISGHTALYWYRQSLGQGLEFLIYFQGNSAPDKSGLPSDRFSAERTGGSVSTLTIQRTQQEDSAVYLCASSLEWLPNEQFFGPGTRLTVL.

This chain's CDR3 is CAWSGGVSTDTQYF. The CDR3 coding sequence is TGTGCCTGGAGTGGGGGAGTGAGCACAGATACGCAGTATTTT. This rearrangement joins TRBV30 to TRBJ2-3, with D perhaps matching TRBD2 (5 bases). Germline assignment: CDR1 GTSNPN and CDR2 SVGIG (reference sequence). The V end lost 1 base, the J end lost 0 bases, and 8 bases lay between the germline ends. This CDR3 contains 14 residues.